This is a list of T cell receptor beta chains from one sample in a study of shared clonotypes between healthy human individuals. TCRdb's copy holds only in-frame clones and misses some; the assay was immunoSEQ multiplex PCR. Of a few million clones detected, 95% appear once; the ten largest clones hold roughly 0.13%. Sample: naive CD4+ T cells sorted from blood. The source of these receptors is a man between 18 and 35 years old in good health. Each CDR3 is given with its conserved first and last residue. D genes are given only for firm matches. The size field is filled for only some rows; it gives once, few, many or a size class.

abundance: NA
j_gene: TRBJ2-3
v_gene: TRBV18
d_gene: NA
CDR3nt: TGTGCCAGCTCACCCCAGGGGGGAGGCACAGATACGCAGTATTTT
CDR3aa: CASSPQGGGTDTQYF

abundance: NA
j_gene: TRBJ2-5
v_gene: TRBV7-7
d_gene: NA
CDR3nt: TGTGCTAGCAGCTTATCACAGGGTGGTCAAGAGACCCAGTACTTC
CDR3aa: CASSLSQGGQETQYF

abundance: NA
j_gene: TRBJ2-7
v_gene: TRBV11-2
d_gene: NA
CDR3nt: TGTGCCAGCAGCTTAGTAGGAGGCCACTACGAGCAGTACTTC
CDR3aa: CASSLVGGHYEQYF

abundance: NA
j_gene: TRBJ2-3
v_gene: TRBV6-1
d_gene: NA
CDR3nt: TGTGCCAGCAGTGAAGACAGTTACAGCACAGATACGCAGTATTTT
CDR3aa: CASSEDSYSTDTQYF

abundance: NA
j_gene: TRBJ1-4
v_gene: TRBV2
d_gene: NA
CDR3nt: TGTGCCAGCAGTGAACAGGGACGAGCAACTAATGAAAAACTGTTTTTT
CDR3aa: CASSEQGRATNEKLFF

abundance: NA
j_gene: TRBJ1-4
v_gene: TRBV6-5
d_gene: TRBD1
CDR3nt: TGTGCCAGCAGTTACTCAGGGACAGGGGAAAAACTGTTTTTT
CDR3aa: CASSYSGTGEKLFF

abundance: NA
j_gene: TRBJ2-3
v_gene: TRBV11-2
d_gene: TRBD2
CDR3nt: TGTGCCAGCAGATCTGGACTAGCGGGGCCCACAGATACGCAGTATTTT
CDR3aa: CASRSGLAGPTDTQYF

abundance: NA
j_gene: TRBJ2-2
v_gene: TRBV5-1
d_gene: NA
CDR3nt: TGCGCCAGCAGCTTGGTCAAGGGCACGAACACCGGGGAGCTGTTTTTT
CDR3aa: CASSLVKGTNTGELFF

abundance: NA
j_gene: TRBJ2-3
v_gene: TRBV6-5
d_gene: NA
CDR3nt: TGTGCCAGCAGTTACGGCACAGGGCGTGAAACAGATACGCAGTATTTT
CDR3aa: CASSYGTGRETDTQYF

abundance: few
j_gene: TRBJ2-7
v_gene: TRBV25-1
d_gene: NA
CDR3nt: TGTGCCAGCAGGGCCACCGAGCAGTACTTC
CDR3aa: CASRATEQYF

abundance: NA
j_gene: TRBJ1-1
v_gene: TRBV6-6
d_gene: TRBD1
CDR3nt: TGTGCCAGCAGCCGCACAGGGGCTGAAGCTTTCTTT
CDR3aa: CASSRTGAEAFF

abundance: NA
j_gene: TRBJ2-6
v_gene: TRBV5-5
d_gene: NA
CDR3nt: TGTGCCAGCAGCTTGGGTGGCCGAGGAGCCAACGTCCTGACTTTC
CDR3aa: CASSLGGRGANVLTF

abundance: NA
j_gene: TRBJ2-2
v_gene: TRBV5-1
d_gene: NA
CDR3nt: TGCGCCAGCAGGGTCACGCTGGATGGCACCGGGGAGCTGTTTTTT
CDR3aa: CASRVTLDGTGELFF

abundance: NA
j_gene: TRBJ2-7
v_gene: TRBV5-5
d_gene: TRBD1
CDR3nt: TGTGCCAGCAGCTTGGTGGCCACAGGGGTTTCCTACGAGCAGTACTTC
CDR3aa: CASSLVATGVSYEQYF

abundance: NA
j_gene: TRBJ2-3
v_gene: TRBV6-1
d_gene: TRBD1
CDR3nt: TGTGCCAGCAGTGGGGACAGGGGGCTCATGGATACGCAGTATTTT
CDR3aa: CASSGDRGLMDTQYF

abundance: NA
j_gene: TRBJ1-5
v_gene: TRBV6-6
d_gene: NA
CDR3nt: TGTGCCAGCAGGGCCGCGGATTACAATCAGCCCCAGCATTTT
CDR3aa: CASRAADYNQPQHF

abundance: NA
j_gene: TRBJ1-5
v_gene: TRBV5-4
d_gene: NA
CDR3nt: TGTGCCAGCAGCCTGGAGGGTCAGCCCCAGCATTTT
CDR3aa: CASSLEGQPQHF

abundance: NA
j_gene: TRBJ2-5
v_gene: TRBV28
d_gene: NA
CDR3nt: TGTGCTGGGGGGGACAAAGTTGCAGAGACCCAGTACTTC
CDR3aa: CAGGDKVAETQYF

abundance: NA
j_gene: TRBJ2-7
v_gene: TRBV29-1
d_gene: NA
CDR3nt: TGCAGCGTCCAATGGAGCTCCTACGAGCAGTACTTC
CDR3aa: CSVQWSSYEQYF

abundance: NA
j_gene: TRBJ2-7
v_gene: TRBV19
d_gene: TRBD1
CDR3nt: TGTGCCAGTAGTAAAATAACGGGACAGGGCTACGAGCAGTACTTC
CDR3aa: CASSKITGQGYEQYF

abundance: NA
j_gene: TRBJ1-1
v_gene: TRBV19
d_gene: NA
CDR3nt: TGTGCCAGTAAGTTTGCGGCCAACATGAACACTGAAGCTTTCTTT
CDR3aa: CASKFAANMNTEAFF

abundance: NA
j_gene: TRBJ2-1
v_gene: TRBV28
d_gene: TRBD1
CDR3nt: TGTGCCAGCAGTTTCCGGGACAGAGTAAATGAGCAGTTCTTC
CDR3aa: CASSFRDRVNEQFF

abundance: once
j_gene: TRBJ2-5
v_gene: TRBV7-9
d_gene: TRBD1
CDR3nt: TGTGCCAGCAGCACGGGGACAGTGATGGAGACCCAGTACTTC
CDR3aa: CASSTGTVMETQYF

abundance: NA
j_gene: TRBJ2-5
v_gene: TRBV28
d_gene: TRBD1
CDR3nt: TGTGCCAGCAGTTCGGGGACAGCTCAAGAGACCCAGTACTTC
CDR3aa: CASSSGTAQETQYF

abundance: NA
j_gene: TRBJ2-7
v_gene: TRBV5-1
d_gene: NA
CDR3nt: TGCGCCAGCTCGAGGGGGGGCGGCGACGAGCAGTACTTC
CDR3aa: CASSRGGGDEQYF

abundance: NA
j_gene: TRBJ1-1
v_gene: TRBV14
d_gene: TRBD1
CDR3nt: TGTGCCAGCAGCCCTTACGAGGGGGCGGGCACTGAAGCTTTCTTT
CDR3aa: CASSPYEGAGTEAFF

abundance: NA
j_gene: TRBJ2-5
v_gene: TRBV29-1
d_gene: NA
CDR3nt: TGCAGCGTCGTGGGACCGCTTGCGGAGACCCAGTACTTC
CDR3aa: CSVVGPLAETQYF

abundance: NA
j_gene: TRBJ1-5
v_gene: TRBV29-1
d_gene: NA
CDR3nt: TGCAGCGTTAGGGCCGGAAGCAATCAGCCCCAGCATTTT
CDR3aa: CSVRAGSNQPQHF

abundance: NA
j_gene: TRBJ1-2
v_gene: TRBV11-1
d_gene: NA
CDR3nt: TGTGCCAGCAGTCCCCAGGGAACTAACTATGGCTACACCTTC
CDR3aa: CASSPQGTNYGYTF

abundance: NA
j_gene: TRBJ2-6
v_gene: TRBV6-1
d_gene: NA
CDR3nt: TGTGCCAGCAGTGGACCAATGGGGACCTCGGAAGTTGGGGCCAACGTCCTGACTTTC
CDR3aa: CASSGPMGTSEVGANVLTF

abundance: NA
j_gene: TRBJ1-5
v_gene: TRBV28
d_gene: NA
CDR3nt: TGTGCCAGCACCCCAAAGCGGGGGTTGGGCAATCAGCCCCAGCATTTT
CDR3aa: CASTPKRGLGNQPQHF

abundance: NA
j_gene: TRBJ2-6
v_gene: TRBV5-1
d_gene: NA
CDR3nt: TGCGCCAGCAGCTTTCAGGGATCTGGGGCCAACGTCCTGACTTTC
CDR3aa: CASSFQGSGANVLTF

abundance: NA
j_gene: TRBJ2-2
v_gene: TRBV5-1
d_gene: NA
CDR3nt: TGCGCCAGCAGCTTGAACAGCCGACGGGGTAGCACCGGGGAGCTGTTTTTT
CDR3aa: CASSLNSRRGSTGELFF

abundance: NA
j_gene: TRBJ2-3
v_gene: TRBV6-1
d_gene: NA
CDR3nt: TGTGCCAGCAGTGGTATGCCGGGGGGCGCAGATACGCAGTATTTT
CDR3aa: CASSGMPGGADTQYF

abundance: NA
j_gene: TRBJ2-7
v_gene: TRBV5-1
d_gene: TRBD1
CDR3nt: TGCGCCAGCAGCTCGACAGGGGGCGCGACCTACGAGCAGTACTTC
CDR3aa: CASSSTGGATYEQYF

abundance: once
j_gene: TRBJ2-2
v_gene: TRBV7-2
d_gene: TRBD2
CDR3nt: TGTGCCAGCAGAGTAGCGGGAGGGCCCGCCGGGGAGCTGTTTTTT
CDR3aa: CASRVAGGPAGELFF

abundance: NA
j_gene: TRBJ1-2
v_gene: TRBV7-3
d_gene: NA
CDR3nt: TGTGCCAGCAGCTCAGGCCCGGGACAAGGCTACACCTTC
CDR3aa: CASSSGPGQGYTF

abundance: NA
j_gene: TRBJ2-5
v_gene: TRBV5-4
d_gene: NA
CDR3nt: TGTGCCAGCAGCGTACCGGGGTCCAAGCCAGAGACCCAGTACTTC
CDR3aa: CASSVPGSKPETQYF

abundance: NA
j_gene: TRBJ2-1
v_gene: TRBV11-2
d_gene: TRBD1
CDR3nt: TGTGCCAGCAGCAAACCGGGACAGGGCAACGTCGGTGAGCAGTTCTTC
CDR3aa: CASSKPGQGNVGEQFF

abundance: NA
j_gene: TRBJ2-2
v_gene: TRBV10-3
d_gene: NA
CDR3nt: TGTGCCATCAGAGAGAGCGGAGCGACCGGCGAGCTGTTTTTT
CDR3aa: CAIRESGATGELFF

abundance: once
j_gene: TRBJ2-1
v_gene: TRBV6-5
d_gene: NA
CDR3nt: TGTGCCATAGGACGCGGCTCCTACAATGAGCAGTTCTTC
CDR3aa: CAIGRGSYNEQFF

abundance: NA
j_gene: TRBJ1-4
v_gene: TRBV7-9
d_gene: NA
CDR3nt: TGTGCCAGCAGCTTATCTGAGGTTAATGAAAAACTGTTTTTT
CDR3aa: CASSLSEVNEKLFF

abundance: NA
j_gene: TRBJ2-7
v_gene: TRBV10-3
d_gene: TRBD1
CDR3nt: TGTGCCATCAGAGGACAGGACACCTCCTACGAGCAGTACTTC
CDR3aa: CAIRGQDTSYEQYF

abundance: NA
j_gene: TRBJ1-2
v_gene: TRBV6-5
d_gene: NA
CDR3nt: TGTGCCAGCAGTTACGGAAGGAGTAGCTACACCTTC
CDR3aa: CASSYGRSSYTF

abundance: NA
j_gene: TRBJ2-7
v_gene: TRBV5-1
d_gene: NA
CDR3nt: TGCGCCAGCAGCTCCAGGGGGGCCTCCTACGAGCAGTACTTC
CDR3aa: CASSSRGASYEQYF

abundance: NA
j_gene: TRBJ1-2
v_gene: TRBV5-1
d_gene: NA
CDR3nt: TGCGCCAGCAGGCAGGGGAACTATGGCTACACCTTC
CDR3aa: CASRQGNYGYTF

abundance: NA
j_gene: TRBJ1-2
v_gene: TRBV6-5
d_gene: NA
CDR3nt: TGTGCCAGCAGTTACTCGGGTAGGGGAGGCTATGGCTACACCTTC
CDR3aa: CASSYSGRGGYGYTF